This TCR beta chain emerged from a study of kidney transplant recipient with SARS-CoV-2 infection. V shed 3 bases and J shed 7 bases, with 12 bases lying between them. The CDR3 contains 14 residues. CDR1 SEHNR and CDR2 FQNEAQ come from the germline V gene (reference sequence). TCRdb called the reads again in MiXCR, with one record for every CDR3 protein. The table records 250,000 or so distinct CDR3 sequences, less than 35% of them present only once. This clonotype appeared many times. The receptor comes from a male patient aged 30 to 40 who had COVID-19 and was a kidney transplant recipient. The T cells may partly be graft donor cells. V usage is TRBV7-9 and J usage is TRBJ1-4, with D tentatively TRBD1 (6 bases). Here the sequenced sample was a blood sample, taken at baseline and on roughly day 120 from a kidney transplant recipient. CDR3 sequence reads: CASSFGQGSEKLFF. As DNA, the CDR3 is TGTGCCAGCAGCTTTGGGCAGGGGTCTGAAAAACTGTTTTTT.